The sequence of this T cell receptor (beta chain) was determined in a study of blood T cell repertoires in COVID-19. Study information: Samples taken during acute and convalescent COVID-19 were collected in the United States, Italy and Spain. Sources were T cells, B-cell-depleted T cells, or PBMCs; the material itself was cDNA or gDNA.

Per the study methods: Using reference gene primer amplification, nucleated cell counts were estimated. Clones were sequenced by immunoSEQ multiplex PCR, and TCRdb holds only the in-frame ones, with some missing. Clone size and V and J calls were adopted from that table, with D and trimming inferred from the DNA. The data show under 140,000 clones, with less than 85% seen just once and around 4% held by the top ten. This CDR3 region has 14 residues. Looked up from germline, CDR1 is SGHRS and CDR2 is YFSETQ. Trimming at V came to 4 bases and at J to 5 bases, leaving 6 bases not matched to a gene. The sequence came from an elderly woman with acute or convalescent COVID-19. Source material: peripheral blood. This chain uses TRBV5-1 with TRBJ2-3, with 8 bases fitting TRBD2. In nucleotides, the CDR3 is TGCGCCAGCAGCCGGGAGGGCCGAGGAGATACGCAGTATTTT. Its protein is CASSREGRGDTQYF.